The 17 T cell receptor beta chains given below trace back to one sample, sequenced in a study of CD4 T cells in relation to SARS-CoV-2 and coronaviruses. Profiled with immunoSEQ multiplex PCR; TCRdb holds only in-frame clones, not every one. The sample has about 23,000 clones, more than 75% seen once. Unexposed donor CD4+ T cells date from about 2011-2019, before the COVID-19 pandemic. Isolation of CD4+ T cells took place after nine to ten days in culture. These TCRs are of unknown antigen specificity. Input material: CD4+ T cells from PBMCs, cultured in vitro. These receptors originate from a human donor in good health.

CDR3 nucleotides: TGTGCCAGCACCTCTGAGGGGCGCAACACCGGGGAGCTGTTTTTT. Translating gives CASTSEGRNTGELFF. V gene TRBV3-1 (or the pseudogene TRBV3-2) combines with J gene TRBJ2-2; D might be TRBD1 or TRBD2, each matching 5 bases. V lost 7 bases to trimming and J lost 2 bases, with 14 bases between them. CDR1 and CDR2 (germline): LGHDT, YNNKEL (reference sequence). There are 15 residues in the CDR3.

V is TRBV19 and J is TRBJ2-1; 10 bases are a match to TRBD2. CDR1 is LNHDA, CDR2 SQIVND, per germline (reference sequence). CDR3 size: 17 residues. The V gene end was trimmed by 0 bases and the J gene end by 5 bases; junction bases not matched to a gene: 7. The CDR3 loop reads CASSIDLGLAGDNEQFF. Here the CDR3 DNA reads TGTGCCAGTAGTATAGACCTGGGTCTAGCGGGGGACAATGAGCAGTTCTTC.

This clone was detected only a few times. The chain joins TRBV29-1 to TRBJ1-1; a weak D match, TRBD1 (5 bases). The germline V and J ends were trimmed by 7 bases and 5 bases, with 17 bases remaining between them. CDR1 and CDR2 (germline): SQVTM, ANQGSEA. CDR3 length: 13 residues. This CDR3 reads CSDIRVKGTEAFF. As DNA, the CDR3 is TGCAGCGACATCAGGGTTAAGGGGACTGAAGCTTTCTTT.

The rearrangement links TRBV24-1 to TRBJ2-5; D gene ambiguous. Trimming left V 5 bases short and J 2 bases short, with 14 bases between. Looked up from germline, CDR1 is KGHDR and CDR2 is SFDVKD. This CDR3 contains 15 residues. The CDR3 DNA reads as TGTGCCACCAGTGCCAAAGGACGCCCACAAGAGACCCAGTACTTC. Its protein product is CATSAKGRPQETQYF.

J is TRBJ2-3 and V is TRBV10-3, with 11 bases matching TRBD2. CDR1 and CDR2 (germline): ENHRY, SYGVKD. J was trimmed by 5 bases and V by 5 bases; bases with no gene match: 6. This CDR3 has 15 residues. The CDR3 region has the DNA TGTGCCATCAGTCCAACTAGCGGGAGTTTAGATACGCAGTATTTT. As protein: CAISPTSGSLDTQYF.

V is TRBV11-2 and J is TRBJ2-1; D possibly corresponds to TRBD2 (6 bases). CDR3 length equals 16 residues. The ends were cut back, 5 bases at V and 3 bases at J, with 17 bases in the middle. Germline V gene lookup returns CDR1 SGHAT and CDR2 FQNNGV. The CDR3, as DNA: TGTGCCAGCAGCCGCGGTCCGGCGGGAATCTACAATGAGCAGTTCTTC. As protein: CASSRGPAGIYNEQFF.

The chain recombines TRBV3-1 (or the pseudogene TRBV3-2) with TRBJ2-1; TRBD1 aligns across 9 bases. The CDR3 is 16 amino acids. Germline CDR1 is LGHDT and CDR2 is YNNKEL (reference sequence). V dropped 3 bases and J dropped 6; count of bases not matched to a gene: 9. CDR3 DNA sequence: TGTGCCAGCAGCCAGTGGACAGGGGAAGAGGGCAATGAGCAGTTCTTC. Amino acids: CASSQWTGEEGNEQFF.

V gene TRBV28 combines with J gene TRBJ2-5; perhaps TRBD1 as D (5 bases). V dropped 4 bases and J dropped 2 bases, with 17 bases sitting between them. Per the germline V gene, CDR1 is MDHEN and CDR2 is SYDVKM. The CDR3 runs to 16 residues. The CDR3 sequence is CASSSSGLGSQETQYF. The CDR3, as DNA: TGTGCCAGCAGTTCTTCAGGGCTGGGCTCGCAAGAGACCCAGTACTTC.

CDR3 in DNA: TGTGCCATCAGAGCACCGGGACAGGGAAAAAACACCATATATTTT. Protein: CAIRAPGQGKNTIYF. This chain uses TRBV10-3 with TRBJ1-3, with 9 bases matching TRBD1. Looked up from germline, CDR1 is ENHRY and CDR2 is SYGVKD. V gave up 6 bases and J gave up 6 bases; unmatched junction bases: 9. CDR3 size: 15 residues.

This clone was detected only once. The J gene is TRBJ2-7, the V gene TRBV10-2; D is uncertain. CDR1 is WSHSY, CDR2 SAAADI, per germline. CDR3 length: 12 amino acids. V lost 6 bases, J lost 2 bases, and 8 bases lay in between. The CDR3: CASSPGPYEQYF. In nucleotides, the CDR3 is TGCGCCAGCAGCCCTGGTCCCTACGAGCAGTACTTC.

The chain employs TRBV29-1 and TRBJ2-1; 8 positions match TRBD2. Germline lookup yields CDR1 SQVTM and CDR2 ANQGSEA. With 3 bases clipped from V and 6 bases from J, the junction kept 4 bases outside the gene matches. The CDR3 runs to 13 residues. This chain's CDR3 is CSVEREVRNEQFF. The CDR3 nucleotides are TGCAGCGTTGAGCGGGAGGTCCGCAATGAGCAGTTCTTC.

This chain joins TRBV3-1 (or the pseudogene TRBV3-2) and TRBJ2-7; TRBD1 agrees at 7 bases. The germline CDR1 and CDR2 sequences are LGHDT and YNNKEL (reference sequence). V gave up 5 bases and J gave up 7 bases; unmatched junction bases: 5. The CDR3 is 12 residues long. The CDR3 region has the DNA TGTGCCAGCAGCAGACAGGGTTGGGAGCAGTACTTC. It codes for CASSRQGWEQYF.

The chain joins TRBV12-3 or TRBV12-4 to TRBJ2-2, with D perhaps TRBD2 (6 bases). Trimming shortened V by 1 base and J by 6 bases, and 6 bases separated the two germline ends. There are 13 residues in the CDR3. The CDR3 here is CASSLGEAGELFF. Here the CDR3 DNA reads TGTGCCAGCAGTTTAGGGGAGGCCGGGGAGCTGTTTTTT.

In this sample, this clone turned up a few times. This chain joins TRBV7-8 and TRBJ2-7; no firm D call. This CDR3 spans 12 amino acids. Between the trimmed V and J ends, which lost 5 bases and 2 bases, there was a span of 7 bases. Looked up from germline, CDR1 is SGHVS and CDR2 is FQNEAQ. CDR3 nucleotide sequence: TGTGCCAGCAGCCAAAGGGCCTACGAGCAGTACTTC. It specifies CASSQRAYEQYF.

The genes are TRBV4-2 and TRBJ2-3; unclear D gene. The CDR3 sequence is 13 residues long. V shed 2 bases and J shed 5 bases, with 8 bases lying between them. CDR1 and CDR2 (germline): LGHNA, YNFKEQ. In DNA form, the CDR3 reads TGTGCCAGCAGCCAAATGGACGAAGATACGCAGTATTTT. This codes for CASSQMDEDTQYF.

CDR3 DNA: TGTGCCAGCAGGACACAGGGGGCGGGTACACCCCTCCACTTT. Encoded protein: CASRTQGAGTPLHF. The V gene is TRBV2, the J gene TRBJ1-6; TRBD1 agrees at 9 bases. The CDR3 length is 14 residues. After removal of 6 bases from V and 11 bases from J, the junction contained 8 bases not matched to a gene. CDR1 is SNHLY and CDR2 is FYNNEI in the germline V gene. Looking up the rest from reference TRBV2 and TRBJ1-6 gives the full variable domain: EPEVTQTPSHQVTQMGQEVILRCVPISNHLYFYWYRQILGQKVEFLVSFYNNEISEKSEIFDDQFSVERPDGSNFTLKIRSTKLEDSAMYFCASRTQGAGTPLHFGNGTRLTVT.

The V call is TRBV29-1, the J call TRBJ2-7; D is unresolved. This CDR3 spans 13 amino acids. Trimming shortened V by 5 bases and J by 2 bases, and 13 bases separated the two germline ends. Germline V CDR1 and CDR2: SQVTM, ANQGSEA. The CDR3 region is CSVLRPLTYEQYF. CDR3 DNA: TGCAGCGTTTTGCGCCCTTTGACCTACGAGCAGTACTTC.